The T cell receptor beta chain described here comes from a study of shared clonotypes between healthy human individuals. Looking at the study overall: A couple of women and three men aged 18 to 49 served as donors.

This CDR3 is built from 15 residues. Germline V gene lookup returns CDR1 SGHRS and CDR2 YFSETQ. The ends lost 4 bases at V and 0 bases at J; junction bases unmatched: 4. Study observations and caveats: Tissue TCR repertoires likely differ from these blood-only repertoires.

To note about this clone: Its antigen is currently unknown. Within the sample, other DNA sequences also encode this same CDR3.

Sequencing was performed with immunoSEQ multiplex PCR; in TCRdb, only in-frame clones are kept and a portion is missing. The sample includes 2 million to 2.5 million clones, around 95% of them seen just once. Specimen: naive CD4+ T cells sorted from blood. The subset is: CD45RA+ positively selected. The source of this sequence is a man younger than 30 in good health. The rearrangement uses TRBV5-1 and TRBJ1-1; 9 nucleotides line up with TRBD1. As DNA, the CDR3 is TGCGCCAGCAGCCCTGGGACAGGGATGAACACTGAAGCTTTCTTT. The encoded protein is CASSPGTGMNTEAFF.